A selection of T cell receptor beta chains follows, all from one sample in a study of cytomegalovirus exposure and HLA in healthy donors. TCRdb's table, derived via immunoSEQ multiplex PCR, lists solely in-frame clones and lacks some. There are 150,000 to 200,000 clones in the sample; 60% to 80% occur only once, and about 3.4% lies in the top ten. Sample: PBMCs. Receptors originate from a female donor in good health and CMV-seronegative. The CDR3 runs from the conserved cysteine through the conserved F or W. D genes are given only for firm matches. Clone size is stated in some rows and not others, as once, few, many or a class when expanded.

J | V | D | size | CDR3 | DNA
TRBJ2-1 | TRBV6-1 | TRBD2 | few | CASSEGWGGRGNEQFF | TGTGCCAGCAGTGAAGGGTGGGGCGGGAGGGGGAATGAGCAGTTCTTC
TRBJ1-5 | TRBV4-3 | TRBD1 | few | CASSHTPDRVTGQPQHF | TGCGCCAGCAGCCACACTCCGGACAGGGTGACAGGGCAGCCCCAGCATTTT
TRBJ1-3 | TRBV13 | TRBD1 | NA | CASSSGTGGNTIYF | TGTGCCAGCAGCTCAGGGACAGGCGGAAACACCATATATTTT
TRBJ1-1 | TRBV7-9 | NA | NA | CSSSPSDTEAFF | TGTTCCAGCAGCCCTTCGGACACTGAAGCTTTCTTT
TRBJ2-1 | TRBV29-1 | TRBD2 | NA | CSARTSGRGEQFF | TGCAGCGCCAGGACTAGCGGGAGAGGAGAGCAGTTCTTC
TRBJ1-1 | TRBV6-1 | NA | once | CASSGLRGGLIGTEAFF | TGTGCCAGCAGTGGCCTTCGGGGGGGGCTAATTGGCACTGAAGCTTTCTTT
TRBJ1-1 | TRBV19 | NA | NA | CASRLGEGTEAFF | TGTGCCAGTAGGTTAGGGGAAGGCACTGAAGCTTTCTTT
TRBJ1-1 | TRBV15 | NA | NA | CATSRDLANTEAFF | TGTGCCACCAGCAGAGATCTAGCAAACACTGAAGCTTTCTTT
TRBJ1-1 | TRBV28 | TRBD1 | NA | CATRTGRTYTEAFF | TGTGCCACCCGGACAGGGCGAACGTACACTGAAGCTTTCTTT
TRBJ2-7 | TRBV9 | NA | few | CASSVDYAGREQYF | TGTGCCAGCAGCGTAGATTACGCAGGCCGGGAGCAGTACTTC
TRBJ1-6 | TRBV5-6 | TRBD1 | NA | CASSLVNRGLGNSPLHF | TGTGCCAGCAGCTTGGTCAACAGGGGGCTAGGTAATTCACCCCTCCACTTT
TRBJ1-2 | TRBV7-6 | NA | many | CASSLGGATYGYTF | TGTGCCAGCAGCTTAGGCGGCGCTACCTATGGCTACACCTTC
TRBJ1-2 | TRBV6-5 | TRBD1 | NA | CASSTTGQGYGYTF | TGTGCCAGCAGCACGACAGGGCAGGGCTATGGCTACACCTTC
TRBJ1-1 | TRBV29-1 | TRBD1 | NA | CSVELGQFTEAFF | TGCAGCGTTGAGCTGGGACAGTTCACTGAAGCTTTCTTT
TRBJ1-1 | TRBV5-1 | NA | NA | CASSLGWTDPEAFF | TGCGCCAGCAGCTTGGGGTGGACAGACCCTGAAGCTTTCTTT
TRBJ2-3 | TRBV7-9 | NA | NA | CASSLGARSTDTQYF | TGTGCCAGCAGCTTAGGCGCGAGGTCCACAGATACGCAGTATTTT
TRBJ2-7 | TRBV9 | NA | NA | CASSVTGTAAYEQYF | TGTGCCAGCAGCGTAACAGGGACGGCCGCCTACGAGCAGTACTTC
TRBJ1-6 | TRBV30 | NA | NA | CAWRGDGINSPLHF | TGTGCCTGGAGAGGCGACGGGATAAATTCACCCCTCCACTTT